A selection of T cell receptor beta chains follows, all from one sample in a study of beta chain features in type 1 diabetes. Assay used: immunoSEQ multiplex PCR; TCRdb lists only in-frame clones, some missing. The top ten clones hold 0.023% of a sample with under 900,000 clones, 15% to 20% of them seen once. Sequencing was done on a sample of naive CD4+ T cells from blood. The source is a woman aged 18-29 years in good health. Both conserved end residues are part of each CDR3. Each record gives: clone size, D gene, V gene, J gene, CDR3 protein, CDR3 DNA. D genes are given only for firm matches. The size entry is marked missing in some rows and otherwise reads once, few, many or a size class.

.	.	TRBV6-5	TRBJ2-2	CASSYRRAGGELFF	TGTGCCAGCAGTTACCGCAGGGCTGGCGGGGAGCTGTTTTTT
.	.	TRBV28	TRBJ2-5	CASSLFTETQYF	TGTGCCAGCAGTTTATTTACAGAGACCCAGTACTTC
once	TRBD2	TRBV18	TRBJ2-7	CASSPPMASGRFYEQYF	TGTGCCAGCTCACCACCAATGGCTAGCGGGAGGTTCTACGAGCAGTACTTC
.	TRBD2	TRBV15	TRBJ2-2	CATSRRGGTGELFF	TGTGCCACCAGCAGGCGGGGGGGCACCGGGGAGCTGTTTTTT
.	.	TRBV7-9	TRBJ2-7	CASSFLGAYEQYF	TGTGCCAGCAGCTTCCTGGGGGCCTACGAGCAGTACTTC
.	.	TRBV4-2	TRBJ2-1	CASSHPDRPWNEQFF	TGTGCCAGCAGCCACCCCGACCGCCCCTGGAATGAGCAGTTCTTC
.	TRBD2	TRBV7-2	TRBJ2-5	CASSPGLAQETQYF	TGTGCCAGCAGCCCCGGACTAGCGCAAGAGACCCAGTACTTC
.	.	TRBV19	TRBJ2-2	CASSIVPLPTGELFF	TGTGCCAGTAGTATAGTCCCGTTACCCACCGGGGAGCTGTTTTTT
.	.	TRBV2	TRBJ2-5	CASRPGQRFRETQYF	TGTGCCAGCAGGCCGGGACAAAGGTTCCGAGAGACCCAGTACTTC
.	.	TRBV6-5	TRBJ2-6	CASTGRISGANVLTF	TGTGCCAGCACAGGGAGGATCTCCGGGGCCAACGTCCTGACTTTC
.	TRBD1	TRBV5-1	TRBJ2-7	CASSAGQGGPTYEQYF	TGCGCCAGCAGCGCCGGACAGGGAGGACCTACCTACGAGCAGTACTTC
.	TRBD1	TRBV2	TRBJ1-4	CASSDLGLRGGKLFF	TGTGCCAGCAGTGATTTAGGACTCAGGGGGGGAAAACTGTTTTTT
.	.	TRBV5-1	TRBJ2-2	CASSVGQPPTGELFF	TGCGCCAGCAGCGTAGGACAGCCTCCCACCGGGGAGCTGTTTTTT
.	.	TRBV7-2	TRBJ2-2	CASSLQGTGELFF	TGTGCCAGCAGCCTTCAGGGAACCGGGGAGCTGTTTTTT
.	TRBD1	TRBV2	TRBJ1-2	CASSLQGDYGYTF	TGTGCCAGCAGTCTGCAGGGGGACTATGGCTACACCTTC
few	.	TRBV28	TRBJ2-7	CASSIRLEGEQYF	TGTGCCAGCAGTATCAGACTAGAGGGCGAGCAGTACTTC
.	.	TRBV5-1	TRBJ1-1	CASRAGSNTEAFF	TGCGCCAGCAGGGCCGGGAGTAACACTGAAGCTTTCTTT